Listed below are T cell receptor beta chains from one sample, sequenced in a study of blood T cell repertoires in COVID-19. Sequencing was performed with immunoSEQ multiplex PCR; in TCRdb, only in-frame clones are kept and a portion is missing. Of about 150,000 clones listed, over 60% are singletons. The sequencing sample was made of peripheral blood. The receptor source for this set is an older man with acute or convalescent COVID-19. CDR3s include the opening cysteine and the closing phenylalanine or tryptophan. Each record gives: D gene, V gene, clone size, J gene, CDR3 protein, CDR3 DNA. The D gene is left open where the match is weak. The size field is filled for only some rows; it gives once, few, many or a size class.

D gene: -; V gene: TRBV19; clone size: many; J gene: TRBJ1-6; CDR3 protein: CASSYSSYNSPLHF; CDR3 DNA: TGTGCCAGTAGTTATAGCTCCTATAATTCACCCCTCCACTTT
D gene: -; V gene: TRBV6-6; clone size: -; J gene: TRBJ1-1; CDR3 protein: CASRGGGMNTEAFF; CDR3 DNA: TGTGCCAGCCGGGGTGGCGGGATGAACACTGAAGCTTTCTTT
D gene: -; V gene: TRBV6-5; clone size: -; J gene: TRBJ2-7; CDR3 protein: CASMRDTYEQYF; CDR3 DNA: TGTGCCAGCATGAGGGACACCTACGAGCAGTACTTC
D gene: TRBD1; V gene: TRBV27; clone size: -; J gene: TRBJ1-6; CDR3 protein: CASSLITRRQGTYNSPLHF; CDR3 DNA: TGTGCCAGCAGTTTAATAACTCGACGACAGGGCACCTATAATTCACCCCTCCACTTT
D gene: -; V gene: TRBV6-6; clone size: -; J gene: TRBJ1-2; CDR3 protein: CASSPAEYYGYTF; CDR3 DNA: TGTGCCAGCAGCCCCGCGGAGTACTATGGCTACACCTTC
D gene: -; V gene: TRBV19; clone size: -; J gene: TRBJ1-3; CDR3 protein: CASSILSGTLSGNTIYF; CDR3 DNA: TGTGCCAGTAGTATCCTGAGCGGGACCCTCTCTGGAAACACCATATATTTT
D gene: TRBD1; V gene: TRBV3-1/TRBV3-2; clone size: once; J gene: TRBJ1-5; CDR3 protein: CASSQGVGGGQPQHF; CDR3 DNA: TGTGCCAGCAGCCAAGGGGTAGGGGGCGGGCAGCCCCAGCATTTT
D gene: -; V gene: TRBV10-3; clone size: -; J gene: TRBJ1-2; CDR3 protein: CATAGTNYGYTF; CDR3 DNA: TGTGCCACCGCCGGGACAAACTATGGCTACACCTTC
D gene: -; V gene: TRBV6-1; clone size: -; J gene: TRBJ1-5; CDR3 protein: CASSDVSAGNQPQHF; CDR3 DNA: TGTGCCAGCAGTGACGTCTCGGCGGGCAATCAGCCCCAGCATTTT
D gene: TRBD1; V gene: TRBV5-1; clone size: -; J gene: TRBJ1-3; CDR3 protein: CASSPQVTGDGNTIYF; CDR3 DNA: TGCGCCAGCAGCCCCCAAGTCACAGGGGATGGAAACACCATATATTTT
D gene: -; V gene: TRBV28; clone size: -; J gene: TRBJ1-1; CDR3 protein: CASSNGLLNTEAFF; CDR3 DNA: TGTGCCAGCAGTAACGGTCTTTTGAACACTGAAGCTTTCTTT
D gene: TRBD2; V gene: TRBV9; clone size: few; J gene: TRBJ2-1; CDR3 protein: CASSPRLAGGNEQFF; CDR3 DNA: TGTGCCAGCAGCCCTAGACTAGCGGGGGGCAATGAGCAGTTCTTC
D gene: -; V gene: TRBV5-1; clone size: once; J gene: TRBJ2-2; CDR3 protein: CASKSGPGETGELFF; CDR3 DNA: TGCGCCAGCAAGTCCGGGCCAGGGGAGACCGGGGAGCTGTTTTTT
D gene: -; V gene: TRBV19; clone size: -; J gene: TRBJ1-4; CDR3 protein: CASSIDVAPNNEKLFF; CDR3 DNA: TGTGCCAGTAGTATAGACGTGGCTCCGAATAATGAAAAACTGTTTTTT
D gene: TRBD1; V gene: TRBV7-9; clone size: -; J gene: TRBJ1-1; CDR3 protein: CASSAGQRNTEAFF; CDR3 DNA: TGTGCCAGCAGCGCGGGACAGCGAAACACTGAAGCTTTCTTT
D gene: -; V gene: TRBV19; clone size: -; J gene: TRBJ2-3; CDR3 protein: CASSLQGGGADTQYF; CDR3 DNA: TGTGCCAGTAGTCTACAGGGTGGGGGCGCAGATACGCAGTATTTT
D gene: -; V gene: TRBV29-1; clone size: -; J gene: TRBJ1-2; CDR3 protein: CSVEERVNYGYTF; CDR3 DNA: TGCAGCGTTGAAGAGCGGGTTAACTATGGCTACACCTTC
D gene: TRBD2; V gene: TRBV11-3; clone size: -; J gene: TRBJ2-5; CDR3 protein: CASSASLAGYQETQYF; CDR3 DNA: TGTGCCAGCAGCGCGTCCCTAGCGGGGTACCAAGAGACCCAGTACTTC
D gene: TRBD2; V gene: TRBV29-1; clone size: -; J gene: TRBJ2-2; CDR3 protein: CSVDGLAGAKTGELFF; CDR3 DNA: TGCAGCGTTGATGGACTAGCGGGGGCCAAGACCGGGGAGCTGTTTTTT
D gene: TRBD1; V gene: TRBV10-3; clone size: -; J gene: TRBJ2-3; CDR3 protein: CAISQGQGATDTQYF; CDR3 DNA: TGTGCCATCAGCCAGGGACAGGGGGCAACAGATACGCAGTATTTT
D gene: -; V gene: TRBV3-1/TRBV3-2; clone size: -; J gene: TRBJ2-2; CDR3 protein: CASSQGPNTGELFF; CDR3 DNA: TGTGCCAGCAGCCAAGGGCCGAACACCGGGGAGCTGTTTTTT
D gene: -; V gene: TRBV19; clone size: few; J gene: TRBJ1-2; CDR3 protein: CASLDFNYGYTF; CDR3 DNA: TGTGCCAGTCTAGATTTTAACTATGGCTACACCTTC
D gene: -; V gene: TRBV24-1; clone size: once; J gene: TRBJ2-2; CDR3 protein: CATSDSGAGELFF; CDR3 DNA: TGTGCCACCAGTGATTCAGGGGCCGGGGAGCTGTTTTTT
D gene: -; V gene: TRBV9; clone size: -; J gene: TRBJ1-1; CDR3 protein: CASSYQGPEAFF; CDR3 DNA: TGTGCCAGCAGCTACCAGGGGCCTGAAGCTTTCTTT
D gene: TRBD1; V gene: TRBV29-1; clone size: once; J gene: TRBJ2-7; CDR3 protein: CSVRDRGRQGEQYF; CDR3 DNA: TGCAGCGTCAGGGACAGGGGGCGGCAGGGCGAGCAGTACTTC
D gene: -; V gene: TRBV6-6; clone size: -; J gene: TRBJ1-1; CDR3 protein: CASTVHSEAFF; CDR3 DNA: TGTGCCAGCACGGTCCACTCTGAAGCTTTCTTT
D gene: TRBD1; V gene: TRBV18; clone size: -; J gene: TRBJ2-2; CDR3 protein: CASSLRTGGAGTGELFF; CDR3 DNA: TGTGCCAGCTCACTTCGGACAGGGGGCGCCGGCACCGGGGAGCTGTTTTTT
D gene: -; V gene: TRBV5-1; clone size: -; J gene: TRBJ2-5; CDR3 protein: CASYVGGQETQYF; CDR3 DNA: TGCGCCAGCTATGTGGGAGGCCAAGAGACCCAGTACTTC
D gene: -; V gene: TRBV7-9; clone size: -; J gene: TRBJ2-5; CDR3 protein: CASSFRVQETQYF; CDR3 DNA: TGTGCCAGCAGCTTCCGGGTCCAAGAGACCCAGTACTTC
D gene: TRBD1; V gene: TRBV5-1; clone size: -; J gene: TRBJ1-2; CDR3 protein: CASSQGQGGYTF; CDR3 DNA: TGCGCCAGCAGCCAGGGACAGGGAGGCTACACCTTC
D gene: -; V gene: TRBV4-2; clone size: -; J gene: TRBJ2-2; CDR3 protein: CASSGRANTGELFF; CDR3 DNA: TGTGCCAGCAGCGGTCGCGCGAACACCGGGGAGCTGTTTTTT
D gene: -; V gene: TRBV6-6; clone size: -; J gene: TRBJ2-5; CDR3 protein: CASTGEKETQYF; CDR3 DNA: TGTGCCAGCACGGGGGAGAAAGAGACCCAGTACTTC
D gene: -; V gene: TRBV11-2; clone size: -; J gene: TRBJ1-1; CDR3 protein: CASSLDTNTEAFF; CDR3 DNA: TGTGCCAGCAGTCTGGACACGAACACTGAAGCTTTCTTT
D gene: TRBD2; V gene: TRBV5-6; clone size: -; J gene: TRBJ2-1; CDR3 protein: CASTLRTSGGAHNEQFF; CDR3 DNA: TGTGCCAGCACCCTGAGAACTAGCGGGGGGGCTCATAATGAGCAGTTCTTC
D gene: TRBD1; V gene: TRBV5-6; clone size: -; J gene: TRBJ2-1; CDR3 protein: CASSLTGGLYNEQFF; CDR3 DNA: TGTGCCAGCAGCCTGACAGGGGGCCTCTACAATGAGCAGTTCTTC
D gene: TRBD1; V gene: TRBV6-5; clone size: -; J gene: TRBJ2-6; CDR3 protein: CASRTGGSGANVLTF; CDR3 DNA: TGTGCCAGCAGAACAGGGGGCAGTGGGGCCAACGTCCTGACTTTC
D gene: -; V gene: TRBV18; clone size: -; J gene: TRBJ2-1; CDR3 protein: CASSPPGVGGNEQFF; CDR3 DNA: TGTGCCAGCTCACCACCGGGTGTAGGGGGCAATGAGCAGTTCTTC
D gene: TRBD1; V gene: TRBV4-3; clone size: -; J gene: TRBJ1-2; CDR3 protein: CASSQADRGYGYTF; CDR3 DNA: TGCGCCAGCAGCCAGGCGGACAGGGGCTATGGCTACACCTTC
D gene: -; V gene: TRBV2; clone size: once; J gene: TRBJ2-7; CDR3 protein: CASSEGQGGGREQYF; CDR3 DNA: TGTGCCAGCAGTGAAGGTCAGGGAGGAGGTCGGGAGCAGTACTTC
D gene: -; V gene: TRBV18; clone size: few; J gene: TRBJ2-7; CDR3 protein: CASSLEQGGYEQYF; CDR3 DNA: TGTGCCAGCTCGCTCGAACAGGGTGGGTACGAGCAGTACTTC
D gene: -; V gene: TRBV12-3/TRBV12-4; clone size: -; J gene: TRBJ2-7; CDR3 protein: CASSSGTYEQYF; CDR3 DNA: TGTGCCAGCAGTTCAGGGACTTACGAGCAGTACTTC
D gene: TRBD1; V gene: TRBV4-2; clone size: -; J gene: TRBJ1-2; CDR3 protein: CASSQEGAGGNYGYTF; CDR3 DNA: TGTGCCAGCAGCCAAGAGGGGGCAGGGGGTAACTATGGCTACACCTTC
D gene: -; V gene: TRBV5-6; clone size: -; J gene: TRBJ2-1; CDR3 protein: CASNRLIGRHYNEQFF; CDR3 DNA: TGTGCCAGCAACCGATTGATAGGGAGACACTACAATGAGCAGTTCTTC
D gene: TRBD1; V gene: TRBV6-4; clone size: -; J gene: TRBJ1-1; CDR3 protein: CASSDSPRGERNTEAFF; CDR3 DNA: TGTGCCAGCAGTGACTCTCCCAGGGGGGAAAGAAACACTGAAGCTTTCTTT
D gene: TRBD1; V gene: TRBV7-8; clone size: -; J gene: TRBJ1-2; CDR3 protein: CASSTNDRAGYGYTF; CDR3 DNA: TGTGCCAGCAGCACCAACGACAGGGCTGGATATGGCTACACCTTC
D gene: TRBD1; V gene: TRBV19; clone size: few; J gene: TRBJ1-1; CDR3 protein: CASRPQGATNTEAFF; CDR3 DNA: TGTGCCAGTAGGCCACAGGGGGCGACGAACACTGAAGCTTTCTTT
D gene: -; V gene: TRBV18; clone size: few; J gene: TRBJ1-5; CDR3 protein: CASSEARGRGRNQPQHF; CDR3 DNA: TGTGCCAGCTCAGAGGCGCGAGGGAGAGGGAGGAATCAGCCCCAGCATTTT
D gene: TRBD2; V gene: TRBV5-1; clone size: -; J gene: TRBJ2-1; CDR3 protein: CASSLVVAGTNEQFF; CDR3 DNA: TGCGCCAGCAGCTTGGTAGTAGCGGGGACGAATGAGCAGTTCTTC
D gene: -; V gene: TRBV2; clone size: -; J gene: TRBJ2-3; CDR3 protein: CASSGRDTQYF; CDR3 DNA: TGTGCCAGCAGTGGGAGAGATACGCAGTATTTT
D gene: -; V gene: TRBV6-5; clone size: -; J gene: TRBJ1-5; CDR3 protein: CASSGGRNQPQHF; CDR3 DNA: TGTGCCAGCAGCGGCGGTCGGAATCAGCCCCAGCATTTT
D gene: -; V gene: TRBV4-1; clone size: -; J gene: TRBJ1-2; CDR3 protein: CASSQGQTNYGYTF; CDR3 DNA: TGCGCCAGCAGCCAAGGACAGACTAACTATGGCTACACCTTC
D gene: -; V gene: TRBV15; clone size: -; J gene: TRBJ1-2; CDR3 protein: CATTPGYNYGYTF; CDR3 DNA: TGTGCCACCACCCCCGGGTACAACTATGGCTACACCTTC
D gene: -; V gene: TRBV10-3; clone size: once; J gene: TRBJ1-1; CDR3 protein: CAISGAVGDRLTAFF; CDR3 DNA: TGTGCCATCAGTGGAGCAGTTGGCGACAGATTAACGGCTTTCTTT
D gene: -; V gene: TRBV3-1/TRBV3-2; clone size: -; J gene: TRBJ1-1; CDR3 protein: CASFGDTEAFF; CDR3 DNA: TGTGCCAGCTTCGGGGACACTGAAGCTTTCTTT
D gene: TRBD2; V gene: TRBV6-4; clone size: -; J gene: TRBJ2-1; CDR3 protein: CASSDSSGGQTQFF; CDR3 DNA: TGTGCCAGCAGTGATTCCAGCGGGGGGCAGACTCAGTTCTTC
D gene: TRBD2; V gene: TRBV7-8; clone size: -; J gene: TRBJ2-6; CDR3 protein: CASRLGGGPTRSSGANVLTF; CDR3 DNA: TGTGCCAGCAGGTTAGGCGGGGGACCCACTAGGTCCTCTGGGGCCAACGTCCTGACTTTC
D gene: -; V gene: TRBV27; clone size: -; J gene: TRBJ1-2; CDR3 protein: CASSYRKLNYGYTF; CDR3 DNA: TGTGCCAGCAGTTACAGGAAACTTAACTATGGCTACACCTTC
D gene: TRBD2; V gene: TRBV19; clone size: -; J gene: TRBJ2-3; CDR3 protein: CASSNYLAGVTDTQYF; CDR3 DNA: TGTGCCAGTAGTAACTATTTAGCGGGGGTCACAGATACGCAGTATTTT